These 26 T cell receptor beta chains came from one sample sequenced in a study of blood T cell repertoires in COVID-19. Repertoires were generated with immunoSEQ multiplex PCR, while TCRdb's copy carries only in-frame clones and drops some. The sample comprises fewer than 300,000 clones, less than 85% of which are singletons, and more than 1.1% rests with the top ten. Sequenced material: peripheral blood. These receptors came from a human donor with COVID-19, enrolled during active disease. The donor label of this sample is uncertain.

This chain links TRBV5-1 with TRBJ2-1, with 11 bases lining up with TRBD2. J gave up 8 bases and V 3 bases, and 10 bases lay outside the gene matches. This CDR3 spans 16 amino acids. CDR1 is SGHRS, CDR2 YFSETQ, per germline. In nucleotides, the CDR3 is TGCGCCAGCAGCTCACTAGCGGGAGCCGGAGGGGATGAGCAGTTCTTC. Translation: CASSSLAGAGGDEQFF.

The chain has TRBV5-4 and TRBJ1-3; 9 bases are shared with TRBD1. Per the germline V gene, CDR1 is SGHNT and CDR2 is YYREEE (reference sequence). J was trimmed by 4 bases and V by 6 bases; bases with no gene match: 17. The CDR3 is 18 amino acids. The CDR3 sequence is CASTTGTGFPIGGNTIYF. DNA for the CDR3: TGTGCCAGCACCACCGGGACAGGGTTCCCGATCGGAGGAAACACCATATATTTT.

J is TRBJ2-7 and V is TRBV7-3; D is perhaps TRBD2 (6 bases). V lost 5 bases to trimming and J lost 1 base, with 18 bases between them. In germline, CDR1 is SGHTA, CDR2 FQGTGA. The CDR3 has 16 amino acids. The DNA of the CDR3 is TGTGCCAGCAGCCCATCAGCAAGAGCGGGTTCCTACGAGCAGTACTTC. Its protein is CASSPSARAGSYEQYF.

In this sample, this clone turned up once. The V gene is TRBV11-1, the J gene TRBJ2-7; TRBD2 is a possible D gene (6 bases). The V gene's germline CDR1 is SGHAT and CDR2 FQDESV (reference sequence). Trimming stripped 1 base from V and 2 bases from J, with 15 bases between. This CDR3 has 16 amino acids. In DNA, the CDR3 is TGTGCCAGCAGCTTAGGTAGTAGCGGCATCACCTACGAGCAGTACTTC. Translating gives CASSLGSSGITYEQYF.

The gene calls are TRBV19 and TRBJ1-5; D ambiguous. This CDR3 spans 14 amino acids. With 5 bases removed from V and 2 bases from J, the gap between germline ends came to 10 bases. Germline loops: CDR1 LNHDA, CDR2 SQIVND (reference sequence). The CDR3 spells CASSLSFGNQPQHF. The CDR3 nucleotides are TGTGCCAGTAGTCTAAGTTTCGGCAATCAGCCCCAGCATTTT.

The chain has TRBV3-1 (or the pseudogene TRBV3-2) and TRBJ1-3; a weak D match, TRBD1 (6 bases). CDR3 length: 17 residues. Germline assignment: CDR1 LGHDT and CDR2 YNNKEL (reference sequence). V shed 0 bases and J shed 4 bases, with 16 bases lying between them. The CDR3 sequence: CASSQDYGTSGGNTIYF. The CDR3, as DNA: TGTGCCAGCAGCCAAGATTACGGGACAAGTGGAGGAAACACCATATATTTT.

The chain couples TRBV5-6 to TRBJ1-2, with D possibly being TRBD1 (6 bases). Trimming left V 6 bases short and J 8 bases short, with 17 bases between. There are 13 residues in the CDR3. Germline values: CDR1 SGHDT, CDR2 YYEEEE. CDR3 in DNA: TGTGCCAGCACCAATCCGGGGGGGCGCGGCTACACCTTC. It codes for CASTNPGGRGYTF. Together with reference TRBV5-6 and TRBJ1-2, the CDR3 gives the full variable domain: DAGVTQSPTHLIKTRGQQVTLRCSPKSGHDTVSWYQQALGQGPQFIFQYYEEEERQRGNFPDRFSGHQFPNYSSELNVNALLLGDSALYLCASTNPGGRGYTFGSGTRLTVV.

This clone was detected once. The chain combines TRBV7-9 with TRBJ2-6, with 7 bases matching TRBD1. Germline assignment: CDR1 SEHNR and CDR2 FQNEAQ (reference sequence). The CDR3 extends over 15 amino acids. The V gene end was trimmed by 5 bases and the J gene end by 2 bases; junction bases not matched to a gene: 3. CDR3 sequence (DNA): TGTGCCAGCAGCCGTACAGGGGCTGGGGCCAACGTCCTGACTTTC. Amino acids: CASSRTGAGANVLTF.

This chain uses TRBV29-1 with TRBJ2-7; 8 nucleotides match TRBD2. Per germline, CDR1 SQVTM and CDR2 ANQGSEA. After removal of 6 bases from V and 5 bases from J, the junction contained 9 bases not matched to a gene. The CDR3 sequence is 13 residues long. CDR3 coding DNA: TGCAGCGTGGGAGTGACTAGCGTCCACGAGCAGTACTTC. The encoded protein is CSVGVTSVHEQYF.

This sequence joins TRBV5-1 and TRBJ1-2; D not certain. CDR1 is SGHRS, CDR2 YFSETQ, per germline. V gave up 2 bases and J gave up 3 bases, with 8 bases separating them. The CDR3 totals 13 residues. CDR3 nucleotides: TGCGCCAGCAGCTTATACCGAGACTATGGCTACACCTTC. Translating gives CASSLYRDYGYTF. The variable domain in full, completed from reference TRBV5-1 and TRBJ1-2, reads KAGVTQTPRYLIKTRGQQVTLSCSPISGHRSVSWYQQTPGQGLQFLFEYFSETQRNKGNFPGRFSGRQFSNSRSEMNVSTLELGDSALYLCASSLYRDYGYTFGSGTRLTVV.

This clone appeared a single time. J is TRBJ2-2 and V is TRBV30; D possibly corresponds to TRBD1 (6 bases). In germline, CDR1 is GTSNPN, CDR2 SVGIG (reference sequence). This CDR3 has 14 amino acids. The V gene lost 3 bases and the J gene lost 0 bases, with 8 bases spanning the gap. The CDR3 DNA reads TGTGCCTGGAGACAGGGTCCGAACACCGGGGAGCTGTTTTTT. Amino acids: CAWRQGPNTGELFF.

The CDR3 DNA is TGTGCCATCAGGGAGGGACTAGCGACAGATACGCAGTATTTT. Protein sequence: CAIREGLATDTQYF. The rearrangement links TRBV10-3 to TRBJ2-3; 10 bases line up with TRBD2. Germline V gene sequence: CDR1 ENHRY, CDR2 SYGVKD. The V and J ends lost 6 bases and 3 bases, in that order; junction bases with no gene match: 3. This CDR3 has 14 residues.

Worth noting for this clone: The junction shows a germline mismatch at one end, possibly a read error. J is TRBJ2-6 and V is TRBV7-7, with TRBD1 matching 7 bases. Germline V gene lookup returns CDR1 SSHAT and CDR2 FNYEAQ (reference sequence). The CDR3 runs 16 residues. The CDR3 coding sequence is TGTGCTAGCAGCTTAGACAGGGCCACTGGGGCCAACGTCCTGACTTTC. Amino acids: CASSLDRATGANVLTF.

V and J are TRBV5-1 and TRBJ2-3; the D gene is possibly TRBD1 (5 bases). The CDR3 has 16 amino acids. Germline CDR1 SGHRS, CDR2 YFSETQ. With 0 bases removed from V and 2 bases from J, the gap between germline ends came to 13 bases. The CDR3 spells CASSLEGRVYTDTQYF. CDR3 nucleotide sequence: TGCGCCAGCAGCTTGGAGGGCAGGGTCTACACAGATACGCAGTATTTT.

This chain connects TRBV6-1 to TRBJ2-5; D call uncertain. The CDR3 contains 13 residues. With 2 bases removed from V and 3 bases from J, the gap between germline ends came to 7 bases. Germline lookup yields CDR1 MNHNS and CDR2 SASEGT. In DNA, the CDR3 is TGTGCCAGCAGTGAATACCCGGAAGAGACCCAGTACTTC. Translating gives CASSEYPEETQYF.

The V gene is TRBV11-2, the J gene TRBJ1-1, with TRBD1 matching 8 bases. With 4 bases clipped from V and 0 bases from J, the junction kept 4 bases outside the gene matches. Germline values: CDR1 SGHAT, CDR2 FQNNGV. CDR3 size: 15 residues. Here the CDR3 DNA reads TGTGCCAGCAGCTCCTTACAGGGGGTGAACACTGAAGCTTTCTTT. This encodes CASSSLQGVNTEAFF. Combining the CDR3 with reference TRBV11-2 and TRBJ1-1 gives the whole variable domain EAGVAQSPRYKIIEKRQSVAFWCNPISGHATLYWYQQILGQGPKLLIQFQNNGVVDDSQLPKDRFSAERLKGVDSTLKIQPAKLEDSAVYLCASSSLQGVNTEAFFGQGTRLTVV.

The chain recombines TRBV30 with TRBJ2-5; 9 bases agree with TRBD1. The germline V gene has CDR1 GTSNPN and CDR2 SVGIG (reference sequence). There are 13 residues in the CDR3. The junction had 3 bases not matched to a gene; V was cut back by 3 bases and J by 4 bases. The CDR3: CAWSHRGRETQYF. The CDR3 DNA reads TGTGCCTGGAGCCACAGGGGGCGAGAGACCCAGTACTTC. The full variable domain, with the rest looked up from reference TRBV30 and TRBJ2-5, is SQTIHQWPATLVQPVGSPLSLECTVEGTSNPNLYWYRQAAGRGLQLLFYSVGIGQISSEVPQNLSASRPQDRQFILSSKKLLLSDSGFYLCAWSHRGRETQYFGPGTRLLVL.

The CDR3 DNA sequence: TGTGCCAGCAAGGCACTAGCGGAGGGGATCGGGGAGCTGTTTTTT. Translation: CASKALAEGIGELFF. The chain recombines TRBV6-6 with TRBJ2-2, with 8 nucleotides matching TRBD2. Germline loops: CDR1 MNHNY, CDR2 SVGAGI (reference sequence). V lost 7 bases and J lost 7; bases outside the gene matches: 11. This CDR3 is 15 amino acids long.

The chain carries TRBV15 and TRBJ2-3, with TRBD1 matching 7 bases. Germline V gives CDR1 LNHNV, CDR2 YYDKDF (reference sequence). There are 15 residues in the CDR3. The ends lost 2 bases at V and 2 bases at J; junction bases unmatched: 4. This CDR3 is CATSRSDRNTDTQYF. In DNA form, the CDR3 reads TGTGCCACCAGCAGATCGGACAGGAACACAGATACGCAGTATTTT.

The chain uses TRBV2 and TRBJ2-3, with a possible D match to TRBD1 (7 bases). Trimming took 10 bases from V and 0 from J, leaving 17 bases between them. Germline V gene sequence: CDR1 SNHLY, CDR2 FYNNEI. This CDR3 is built from 15 residues. The CDR3, as DNA: TGTGCCAATTCCAAGGGGGCGGGAAGCACAGATACGCAGTATTTT. Translation: CANSKGAGSTDTQYF.

The chain combines TRBV18 with TRBJ2-7, with D possibly matching TRBD1 (6 bases). The germline V and J ends were trimmed by 3 bases and 3 bases, with 15 bases remaining between them. The germline V gene encodes CDR1 KGHSH and CDR2 LQKENI. The CDR3 covers 15 residues. CDR3 protein: CASSPASGQSYEQYF. In DNA form, the CDR3 reads TGTGCCAGCTCACCGGCAAGCGGACAGAGCTACGAGCAGTACTTC.

This sequence joins TRBV28 and TRBJ1-1, with D maybe TRBD1 (6 bases). This CDR3 has 14 residues. V lost 6 bases and J 2 bases, leaving 13 bases between the germline ends. Germline V gene lookup returns CDR1 MDHEN and CDR2 SYDVKM. CDR3 DNA sequence: TGTGCCAGCAGAGTTCAGGGGATCAACACTGAAGCTTTCTTT. It specifies CASRVQGINTEAFF. Combining the CDR3 with reference TRBV28 and TRBJ1-1 gives the whole variable domain DVKVTQSSRYLVKRTGEKVFLECVQDMDHENMFWYRQDPGLGLRLIYFSYDVKMKEKGDIPEGYSVSREKKERFSLILESASTNQTSMYLCASRVQGINTEAFFGQGTRLTVV.

The table lists this clone with a few counts. The J gene is TRBJ2-3, the V gene TRBV5-1; TRBD1 agrees at 7 bases. Germline CDR1 and CDR2: SGHRS and YFSETQ. Trimming cost V 2 bases and J 2 bases; bases outside gene matches: 2. This CDR3 contains 14 residues. This CDR3 is CASSFTGATDTQYF. The CDR3 DNA is TGCGCCAGCAGCTTCACAGGGGCCACAGATACGCAGTATTTT.

The rearrangement uses TRBV14 and TRBJ1-6; 10 bases align to TRBD1. The CDR3 consists of 15 residues. The germline gives CDR1 SGHDN, CDR2 FVKESK. The ends lost 1 base at V and 7 bases at J; junction bases unmatched: 1. The CDR3 coding sequence is TGTGCCAGCAGCCAAGGGACAGGGGGGAATTCACCCCTCCACTTT. Encoded protein: CASSQGTGGNSPLHF. The variable domain in full, with the rest retrieved from reference TRBV14 and TRBJ1-6, is EAGVTQFPSHSVIEKGQTVTLRCDPISGHDNLYWYRRVMGKEIKFLLHFVKESKQDESGMPNNRFLAERTGGTYSTLKVQPAELEDSGVYFCASSQGTGGNSPLHFGNGTRLTVT.

This sequence joins TRBV24-1 and TRBJ1-1, with TRBD1 identical over 7 bases. V lost 3 bases to trimming and J lost 0 bases; unmatched junction nucleotides: 9. This CDR3 has 17 amino acids. The germline V gene has CDR1 KGHDR and CDR2 SFDVKD. The CDR3 protein is CATSDGRWTGMNTEAFF. Written as DNA, the CDR3 is TGTGCCACCAGTGATGGCAGATGGACAGGAATGAACACTGAAGCTTTCTTT.

V usage is TRBV27 and J usage is TRBJ1-5; D gene uncertain. V was pared by 0 bases and J by 0 bases, with 3 bases between. Germline-derived CDR1 and CDR2 are MNHEY and SMNVEV (reference sequence). The length of the CDR3 is 14 residues. The CDR3 DNA reads as TGTGCCAGCAGTTTATCGCGTAGCAATCAGCCCCAGCATTTT. Protein sequence: CASSLSRSNQPQHF.